These 4 T cell receptor beta chains were sequenced from one sample in a study of T cells in tuberculosis (dated by TCRdb to between 2017 and 2018). The method was the immunoSEQ multiplex PCR assay. What TCRdb holds here is the immuneACCESS table cut down to in-frame rearrangements. Part of the clones is not present; checked against another copy, under half of the missing clones reflect an unresolved V gene, and the others are unexplained. The sample table lists about 34,000 clones, 93% of them with a count of one. The ten largest clones capture 11% of the sample. The sample's time point label is to be understood as: new active TB diagnosis, blood taken before or within 7 days of starting treatment. The input for sequencing was PBMCs, taken at tuberculosis diagnosis. These receptor sequences come from an adult with tuberculosis.

The genes are TRBV29-1 and TRBJ2-5; 11 bases align to TRBD2. From germline, CDR1 is SQVTM and CDR2 ANQGSEA. The CDR3 spans 15 residues. Losses at the gene ends were 4 bases for V and 4 bases for J; bases not matched to a gene: 8. The CDR3 loop reads CSVVLAGGPAETQYF. The CDR3 region has the DNA TGCAGCGTTGTCCTAGCGGGAGGCCCCGCAGAGACCCAGTACTTC.

The chain combines TRBV27 with TRBJ2-7; D call uncertain. V lost 0 bases and J lost 3, with 6 bases in between. Germline lookup yields CDR1 MNHEY and CDR2 SMNVEV (reference sequence). The CDR3 is 13 amino acids. The CDR3 DNA reads as TGTGCCAGCAGTTTATCTTCTTTCTACGAGCAGTACTTC. Amino acids: CASSLSSFYEQYF.

In nucleotides, the CDR3 is TGTGCCAGTAGTATCGGACAGTACTACGAGCAGTACTTC. Its translation: CASSIGQYYEQYF. The V and J genes are TRBV19 and TRBJ2-7; maybe TRBD1 (6 bases). The CDR3 sequence is 13 residues long. Germline-derived CDR1 and CDR2 are LNHDA and SQIVND (reference sequence). Between the trimmed V and J ends, which lost 3 bases and 3 bases, there was a span of 9 bases. The whole variable domain, filled in from reference TRBV19 and TRBJ2-7, reads DGGITQSPKYLFRKEGQNVTLSCEQNLNHDAMYWYRQDPGQGLRLIYYSQIVNDFQKGDIAEGYSVSREKKESFPLTVTSAQKNPTAFYLCASSIGQYYEQYFGPGTRLTVT.

The rearrangement joins TRBV5-1 to TRBJ1-5, with TRBD1 matching 7 bases. Germline CDR1 and CDR2: SGHRS and YFSETQ. Germline trimming cut 4 bases from V and 0 bases from J; bases unmatched to any gene: 4. CDR3 length equals 15 residues. The CDR3: CASSRDSSSNQPQHF. The CDR3 DNA reads as TGCGCCAGCAGCCGGGACAGCTCTAGCAATCAGCCCCAGCATTTT.